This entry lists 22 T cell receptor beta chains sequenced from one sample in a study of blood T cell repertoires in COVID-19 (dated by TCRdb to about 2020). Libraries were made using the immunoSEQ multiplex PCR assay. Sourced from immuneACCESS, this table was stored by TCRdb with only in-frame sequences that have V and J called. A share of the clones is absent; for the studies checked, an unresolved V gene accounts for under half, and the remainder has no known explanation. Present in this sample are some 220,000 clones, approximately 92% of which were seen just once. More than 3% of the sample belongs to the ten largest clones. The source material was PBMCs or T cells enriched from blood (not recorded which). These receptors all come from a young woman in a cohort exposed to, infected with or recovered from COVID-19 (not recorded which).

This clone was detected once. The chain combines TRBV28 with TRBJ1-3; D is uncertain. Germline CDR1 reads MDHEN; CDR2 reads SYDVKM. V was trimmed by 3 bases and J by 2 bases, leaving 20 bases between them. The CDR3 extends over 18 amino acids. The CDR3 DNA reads TGTGCCAGCAGTTTCCTCAACCTTGGCCTTCGGGCTGGAAACACCATATATTTT. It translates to CASSFLNLGLRAGNTIYF.

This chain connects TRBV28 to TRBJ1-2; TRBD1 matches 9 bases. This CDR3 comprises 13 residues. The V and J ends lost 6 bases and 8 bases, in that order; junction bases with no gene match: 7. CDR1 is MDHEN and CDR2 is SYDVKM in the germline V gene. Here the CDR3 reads CASRSQGARGYTF. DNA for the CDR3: TGTGCCAGCAGGTCACAGGGGGCTAGGGGCTACACCTTC.

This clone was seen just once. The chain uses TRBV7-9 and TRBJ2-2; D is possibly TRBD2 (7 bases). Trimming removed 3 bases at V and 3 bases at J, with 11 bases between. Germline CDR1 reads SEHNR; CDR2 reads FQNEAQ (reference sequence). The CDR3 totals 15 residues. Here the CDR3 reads CASSFGGQDTGELFF. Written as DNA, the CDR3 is TGTGCCAGCAGCTTCGGGGGGCAGGACACCGGGGAGCTGTTTTTT.

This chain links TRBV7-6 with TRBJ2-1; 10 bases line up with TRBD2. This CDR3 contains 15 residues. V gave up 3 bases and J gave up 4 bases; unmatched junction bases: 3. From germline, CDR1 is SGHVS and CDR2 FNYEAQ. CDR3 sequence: CASSFGTSAYNEQFF. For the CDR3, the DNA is TGTGCCAGCAGCTTCGGGACTAGCGCATACAATGAGCAGTTCTTC.

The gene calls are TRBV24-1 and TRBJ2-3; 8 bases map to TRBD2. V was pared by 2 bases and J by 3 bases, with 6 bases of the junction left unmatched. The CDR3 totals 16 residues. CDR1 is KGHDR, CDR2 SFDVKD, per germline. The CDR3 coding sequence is TGTGCCACCAGTGATTCGCCCAGCGGGAGAACAGATACGCAGTATTTT. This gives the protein CATSDSPSGRTDTQYF.

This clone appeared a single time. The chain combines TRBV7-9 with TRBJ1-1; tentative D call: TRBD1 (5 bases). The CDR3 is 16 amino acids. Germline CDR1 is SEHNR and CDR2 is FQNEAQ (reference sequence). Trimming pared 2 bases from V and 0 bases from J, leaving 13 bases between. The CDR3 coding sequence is TGTGCCAGCAGCTTATCGGCGTCACAGGTGAACACTGAAGCTTTCTTT. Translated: CASSLSASQVNTEAFF.

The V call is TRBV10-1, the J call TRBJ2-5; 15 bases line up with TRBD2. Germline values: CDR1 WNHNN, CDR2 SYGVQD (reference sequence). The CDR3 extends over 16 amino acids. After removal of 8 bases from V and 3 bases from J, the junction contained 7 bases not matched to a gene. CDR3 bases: TGCGCCAGCCATCCCGGGACTAGCGGGGGGAAAGAGACCCAGTACTTC. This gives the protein CASHPGTSGGKETQYF.

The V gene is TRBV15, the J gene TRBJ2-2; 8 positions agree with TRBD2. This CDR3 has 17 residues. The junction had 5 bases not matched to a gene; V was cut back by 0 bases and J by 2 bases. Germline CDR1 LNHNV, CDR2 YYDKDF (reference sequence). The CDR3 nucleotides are TGTGCCACCAGCAGAGAATTTACTAGCGGCAACACCGGGGAGCTGTTTTTT. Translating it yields CATSREFTSGNTGELFF.

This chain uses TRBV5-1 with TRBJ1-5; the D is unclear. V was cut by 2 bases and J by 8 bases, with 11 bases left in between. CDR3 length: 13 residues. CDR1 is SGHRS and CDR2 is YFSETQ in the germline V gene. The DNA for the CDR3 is TGCGCCAGCAGCTTCGACGGGAAAGAGCCCCAGCATTTT. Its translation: CASSFDGKEPQHF.

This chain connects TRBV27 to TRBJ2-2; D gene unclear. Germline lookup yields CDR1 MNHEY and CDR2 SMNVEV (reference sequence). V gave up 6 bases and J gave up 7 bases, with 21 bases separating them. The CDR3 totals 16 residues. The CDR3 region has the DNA TGTGCCAGCAGCCCCGTGGTCCTAGTTACCGGCGGGGAGCTGTTTTTT. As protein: CASSPVVLVTGGELFF.

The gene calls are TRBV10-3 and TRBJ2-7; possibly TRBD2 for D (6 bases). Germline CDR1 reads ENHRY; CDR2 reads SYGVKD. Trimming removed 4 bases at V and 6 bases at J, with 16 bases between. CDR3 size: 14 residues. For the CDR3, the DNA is TGTGCCATCAGTGCGTCCAAGGGGACTCGCGAGCAGTACTTC. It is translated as CAISASKGTREQYF.

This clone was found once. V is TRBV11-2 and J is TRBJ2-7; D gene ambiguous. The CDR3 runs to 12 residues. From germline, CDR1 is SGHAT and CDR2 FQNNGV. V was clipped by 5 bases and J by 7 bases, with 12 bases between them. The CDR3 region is CASSPLKREQYF. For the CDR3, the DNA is TGTGCCAGCAGCCCCCTCAAGAGGGAGCAGTACTTC.

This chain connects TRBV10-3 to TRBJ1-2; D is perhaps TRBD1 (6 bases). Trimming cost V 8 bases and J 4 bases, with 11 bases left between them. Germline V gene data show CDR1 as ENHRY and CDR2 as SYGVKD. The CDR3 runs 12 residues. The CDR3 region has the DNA TGTGCCATCTCAGAACAGGGCTATGGCTACACCTTC. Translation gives CAISEQGYGYTF.

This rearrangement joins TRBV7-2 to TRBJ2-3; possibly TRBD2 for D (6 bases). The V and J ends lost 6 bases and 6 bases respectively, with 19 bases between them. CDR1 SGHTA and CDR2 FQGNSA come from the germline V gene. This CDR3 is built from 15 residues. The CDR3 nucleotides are TGTGCCAGCAGGTTAAATGTATGGGGGGAGGATACGCAGTATTTT. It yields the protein CASRLNVWGEDTQYF.

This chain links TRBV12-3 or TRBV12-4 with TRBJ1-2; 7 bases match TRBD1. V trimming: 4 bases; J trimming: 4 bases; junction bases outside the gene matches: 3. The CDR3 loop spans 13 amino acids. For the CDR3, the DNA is TGTGCCAGCAGTTCAGGACAGGTCTATGGCTACACCTTC. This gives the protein CASSSGQVYGYTF.

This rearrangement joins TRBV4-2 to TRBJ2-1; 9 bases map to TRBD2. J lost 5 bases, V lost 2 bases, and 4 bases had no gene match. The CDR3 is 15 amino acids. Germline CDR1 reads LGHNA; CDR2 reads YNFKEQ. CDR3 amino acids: CASSQPGLANNEQFF. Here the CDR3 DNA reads TGTGCCAGCAGCCAACCGGGACTAGCCAACAATGAGCAGTTCTTC.

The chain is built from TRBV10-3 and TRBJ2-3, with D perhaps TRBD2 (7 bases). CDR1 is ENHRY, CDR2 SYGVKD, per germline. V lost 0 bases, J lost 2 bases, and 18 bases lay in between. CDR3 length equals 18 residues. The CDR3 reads CAISESRGGLGATDTQYF. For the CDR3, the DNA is TGTGCCATCAGTGAGTCGAGGGGGGGGCTAGGTGCCACAGATACGCAGTATTTT.

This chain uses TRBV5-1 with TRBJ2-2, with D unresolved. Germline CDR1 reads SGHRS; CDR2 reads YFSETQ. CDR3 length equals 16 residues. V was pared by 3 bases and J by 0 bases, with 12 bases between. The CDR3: CASSYYGFANTGELFF. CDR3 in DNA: TGCGCCAGCAGCTATTACGGGTTCGCGAACACCGGGGAGCTGTTTTTT.

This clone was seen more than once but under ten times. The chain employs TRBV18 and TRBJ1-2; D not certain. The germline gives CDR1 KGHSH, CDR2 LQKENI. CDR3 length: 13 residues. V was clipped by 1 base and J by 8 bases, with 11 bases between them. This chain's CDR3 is CASSPLTEEGYTF. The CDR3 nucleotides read TGTGCCAGCTCACCACTAACAGAAGAAGGCTACACCTTC.

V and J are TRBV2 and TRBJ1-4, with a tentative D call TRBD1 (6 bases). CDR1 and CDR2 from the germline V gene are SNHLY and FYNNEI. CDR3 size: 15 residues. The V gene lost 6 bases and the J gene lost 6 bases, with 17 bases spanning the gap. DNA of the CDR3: TGTGCCAGCAGCAGAACCCAGGGGTGGGATGAAAAACTGTTTTTT. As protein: CASSRTQGWDEKLFF.

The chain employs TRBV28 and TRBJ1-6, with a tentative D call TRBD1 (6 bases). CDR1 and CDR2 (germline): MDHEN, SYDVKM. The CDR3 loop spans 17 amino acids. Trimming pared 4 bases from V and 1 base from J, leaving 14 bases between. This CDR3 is CASSSQDSTSYNSPLHF. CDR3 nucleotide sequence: TGTGCCAGCAGTTCCCAGGACAGTACTTCCTATAATTCACCCCTCCACTTT.

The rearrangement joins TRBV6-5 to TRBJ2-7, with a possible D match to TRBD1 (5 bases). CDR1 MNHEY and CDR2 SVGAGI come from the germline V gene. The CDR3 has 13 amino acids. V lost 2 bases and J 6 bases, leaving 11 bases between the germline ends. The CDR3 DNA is TGTGCCAGCAGTTACCCCCAGGGTGGCGAGCAGTACTTC. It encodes CASSYPQGGEQYF.